Listed below are T cell receptor beta chains from one sample, sequenced in a study of blood T cell repertoires in COVID-19. Profiling relied on immunoSEQ multiplex PCR, and the TCRdb table lists in-frame clones only, not all of them. The sample has 150,000 to 200,000 clones, around 83% seen once. The specimen sequenced was peripheral blood. These receptors were collected from a young man with acute or convalescent COVID-19. The CDR3 runs from the conserved cysteine through the conserved F or W. The D gene is left open where the match is weak. Clone size is not always given. Where it is, it says once, few, many or a class for expanded clones.

D	V	size	J	DNA	CDR3
.	TRBV4-2	.	TRBJ1-2	TGTGCCAGCAGCCAGGGAGCAGGGGACCTCTATGGCTACACCTTC	CASSQGAGDLYGYTF
TRBD1	TRBV6-5	few	TRBJ1-2	TGTGCCAGCAGTCCACAGGGGGTTAGCTATGGCTACACCTTC	CASSPQGVSYGYTF
.	TRBV30	.	TRBJ1-3	TGTGCCTCGGTGGGGCAGTACTCTGGAAACACCATATATTTT	CASVGQYSGNTIYF
.	TRBV24-1	.	TRBJ2-3	TGTGCCACCAGTGATCCGTGGACAGACAGCGGGGCGAGCACAGATACGCAGTATTTT	CATSDPWTDSGASTDTQYF
.	TRBV7-2	.	TRBJ1-2	TGTGCCAGCAGCCCCCGGACAGCTAACTATGGCTACACCTTC	CASSPRTANYGYTF
TRBD1	TRBV30	few	TRBJ1-5	TGTGCCTGGAGCCGGACAGGGGGTGTCAATCAGCCCCAGCATTTT	CAWSRTGGVNQPQHF
.	TRBV15	.	TRBJ2-6	TGTGCCACCAGCAGGATGATAGTCTCTGGGGCCAACGTCCTGACTTTC	CATSRMIVSGANVLTF
TRBD1	TRBV5-8	.	TRBJ2-1	TGTGCCAGCAGCTTGTCGGGGACAGGGGCCTCCTACAATGAGCAGTTCTTC	CASSLSGTGASYNEQFF
TRBD1	TRBV30	few	TRBJ1-2	TGTGCCTGGCGGGGACAGGAAAGTCTCTATTCGGGGGGCTACACCTTC	CAWRGQESLYSGGYTF
TRBD1	TRBV2	.	TRBJ1-4	TGTGCCAGCAGTGACGACAGGGGGGAAAAACTGTTTTTT	CASSDDRGEKLFF
TRBD1	TRBV30	.	TRBJ1-2	TGTGCCTGGAGTGCGGACAGGGGTGGCTACACCTTC	CAWSADRGGYTF
.	TRBV4-2	once	TRBJ2-5	TGTGCCAGCAGCCTAGGACGGGAGCCGGAGACCCAGTACTTC	CASSLGREPETQYF
.	TRBV19	.	TRBJ1-5	TGTGCCAGTAGCCTAGCGAGAGCCGCCTCATATAGCAATCAGCCCCAGCATTTT	CASSLARAASYSNQPQHF
.	TRBV14	.	TRBJ1-6	TGTGCCAGCAGCCAATTTAATAATTCACCCCTCCACTTT	CASSQFNNSPLHF
.	TRBV4-1	.	TRBJ1-2	TGCGCCAGCAGCAGACAGGACAGTTCCTATGGCTACACCTTC	CASSRQDSSYGYTF
.	TRBV3-1/TRBV3-2	.	TRBJ1-3	TGTGCCAGCAGCCAAGTCGGGAGCTCTGGAAACACCATATATTTT	CASSQVGSSGNTIYF
TRBD2	TRBV5-1	once	TRBJ2-2	TGCGCCAGCAGCCCAACTGCGGGGGTAGGCACCGGGGAGCTGTTTTTT	CASSPTAGVGTGELFF
TRBD1	TRBV6-5	.	TRBJ1-5	TGTGCCAGCAGGGCGACAGGGACACGCAATCAGCCCCAGCATTTT	CASRATGTRNQPQHF
.	TRBV23-1	.	TRBJ1-6	TGCGCCAGCAGTCAAGGGGAAGGCAGGGTGAGCAATTCACCCCTCCACTTT	CASSQGEGRVSNSPLHF
.	TRBV2	.	TRBJ1-5	TGTGCCAGCAGTGTAGCTGGAATAACATACTATAGCAATCAGCCCCAGCATTTT	CASSVAGITYYSNQPQHF
.	TRBV5-6	few	TRBJ1-6	TGTGCCAGCAGCTTGGGGTTGGACACATCCAATTCACCCCTCCACTTT	CASSLGLDTSNSPLHF
TRBD1	TRBV7-9	.	TRBJ1-4	TGTGCCAGCAGCTTTGAAGACAGGGGTAATGAAAAACTGTTTTTT	CASSFEDRGNEKLFF
.	TRBV19	many	TRBJ1-6	TGTGCCAGTTGGACAGATTCACCCCTCCACTTT	CASWTDSPLHF
.	TRBV19	.	TRBJ2-3	TGTGCCAGTAATCCCAGATCGTCTGGAGATACGCAGTATTTT	CASNPRSSGDTQYF
.	TRBV25-1	once	TRBJ1-3	TGTGCCAGCAGTGTCCACGGTTTCTCTGGAAACACCATATATTTT	CASSVHGFSGNTIYF
TRBD1	TRBV30	.	TRBJ1-4	TGTGCCTGGAGTCGTTTATCCGGGACAGGGGATGAAAAACTGTTTTTT	CAWSRLSGTGDEKLFF
.	TRBV19	.	TRBJ1-4	TGTGCCAGTAGTATAGGGGAGGCCCGAGGCGAAAAACTGTTTTTT	CASSIGEARGEKLFF
TRBD1	TRBV11-2	.	TRBJ1-2	TGTGCCAGCAGCTCCCTTTCTCAGGGGGCGCGGTATGGCTACACCTTC	CASSSLSQGARYGYTF
.	TRBV12-5	.	TRBJ1-6	TGTGCTAGTGTGCGGGGTTCCTATAATTCACCCCTCCACTTT	CASVRGSYNSPLHF
TRBD1	TRBV25-1	.	TRBJ1-2	TGTGCCAGCAGTCATCTGGACAGGGAATTAGACGGCTACACCTTC	CASSHLDRELDGYTF
TRBD2	TRBV2	.	TRBJ2-2	TGTGCCAGCAGTAGATCTAGCGGGGCCGGGGAGCTGTTTTTT	CASSRSSGAGELFF
TRBD1	TRBV18	.	TRBJ1-2	TGTGCCAGCTCACCACCGGGACAGGGATTCTATGGCTACACCTTC	CASSPPGQGFYGYTF
TRBD2	TRBV3-1/TRBV3-2	.	TRBJ2-6	TGTGCCAGCAGCCAAGGGAGGGGCGGGAGCTCTGGGGCCAACGTCCTGACTTTC	CASSQGRGGSSGANVLTF
.	TRBV11-2	.	TRBJ1-4	TGTGCCAGCAGCGACAGGAATAATGAAAAACTGTTTTTT	CASSDRNNEKLFF
TRBD1	TRBV5-4	.	TRBJ1-4	TGTGCCAGCAGCCCTGAGACAGGGCCTAATGAAAAACTGTTTTTT	CASSPETGPNEKLFF
.	TRBV28	once	TRBJ1-6	TGTGCCAGCAGTTTGCGTGCCTCACCCCTCCACTTT	CASSLRASPLHF
.	TRBV5-1	few	TRBJ2-5	TGCGCCAGCAGCTTGGTAATGGGAGAGGAAAAGACCCAGTACTTC	CASSLVMGEEKTQYF
TRBD1	TRBV28	.	TRBJ1-4	TGTGCCAGCAGTGCCGTGACAGGGACAACTAATGAAAAACTGTTTTTT	CASSAVTGTTNEKLFF
.	TRBV7-9	.	TRBJ2-2	TGTGCCAGCAGCTTAGCGTTCGGGGGCACCGGGGAGCTGTTTTTT	CASSLAFGGTGELFF
.	TRBV7-2	.	TRBJ1-2	TGTGCCAGCAGCTTAGCGTTATCTACGGGTCCTGAGGGCTACACCTTC	CASSLALSTGPEGYTF
.	TRBV7-9	.	TRBJ1-6	TGTGCCAGCAGCTTAGTCCAGGGTGATTCACTCCTCCACTTT	CASSLVQGDSLLHF
TRBD1	TRBV19	.	TRBJ1-2	TGTGCCAGTAGTACGGAGACAGGGCCATATGGCTACACCTTC	CASSTETGPYGYTF
TRBD1	TRBV5-6	.	TRBJ1-2	TGTGCCAGCAGGGGGACAGGGGATGGCTATGGCTACACCTTC	CASRGTGDGYGYTF
TRBD1	TRBV18	.	TRBJ1-5	TGTGCCAGCTCAGCCGCGGGACAGTTTCAGCCCCAGCATTTT	CASSAAGQFQPQHF
.	TRBV25-1	once	TRBJ2-5	TGTGCCAGCAGTGGAGGGGCAGGGAGGGAGACCCAGTACTTC	CASSGGAGRETQYF
TRBD2	TRBV6-5	.	TRBJ2-5	TGTGCCAGCAGTTACTCCCCTAGCGGAAACCAAGAGACCCAGTACTTC	CASSYSPSGNQETQYF
.	TRBV10-3	.	TRBJ2-3	TGTGCCATCAGTGAACGTGGGACTTCTGTCGATACGCAGTATTTT	CAISERGTSVDTQYF
TRBD2	TRBV20-1	.	TRBJ2-5	TGCAGTGCTAGTAGGCTAGCGGGGGGGACAAAAGAGACCCAGTACTTC	CSASRLAGGTKETQYF
TRBD1	TRBV30	.	TRBJ1-5	TGTGCCTGGAGAAATAAGGGGGCCACTCAGCCCCAGCATTTT	CAWRNKGATQPQHF
.	TRBV10-3	.	TRBJ1-2	TGTGCCTTCAATCTGATCAGGGAGGGCTATGGCTACACCTTC	CAFNLIREGYGYTF
TRBD1	TRBV6-5	.	TRBJ1-5	TGTGCCAGCCTGGGGGACAGGGGGTATCAGCCCCAGCATTTT	CASLGDRGYQPQHF
.	TRBV2	.	TRBJ1-6	TGTGCCAGCAGTGAAGGTCCAGGGAATTCACCCCTCCACTTT	CASSEGPGNSPLHF
.	TRBV2	.	TRBJ1-2	TGTGCCAGCAGTGAATCCTCAGGGTACGCGAATGGCTACACCTTC	CASSESSGYANGYTF
TRBD2	TRBV9	.	TRBJ2-5	TGTGCCAGCAGCGTTATTGGGCGGGGGGGCCTGGAGACCCAGTACTTC	CASSVIGRGGLETQYF
TRBD1	TRBV2	.	TRBJ1-3	TGTGCCAGCAGTGACCCTAAGACAGGGGGCGCGATGGGAAACACCATATATTTT	CASSDPKTGGAMGNTIYF